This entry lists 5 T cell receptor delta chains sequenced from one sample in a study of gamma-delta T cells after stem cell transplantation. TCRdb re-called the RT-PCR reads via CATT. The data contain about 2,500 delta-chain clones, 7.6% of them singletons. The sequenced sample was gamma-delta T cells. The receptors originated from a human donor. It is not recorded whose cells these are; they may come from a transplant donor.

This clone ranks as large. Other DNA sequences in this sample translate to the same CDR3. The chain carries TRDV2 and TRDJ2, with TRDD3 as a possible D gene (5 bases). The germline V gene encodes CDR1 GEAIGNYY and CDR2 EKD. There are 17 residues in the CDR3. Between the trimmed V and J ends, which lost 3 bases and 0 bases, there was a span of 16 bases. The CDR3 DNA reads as TGTGCCTGTGACCCCCTAGGGGGCTCCCCTTTGACAGCACAACTCTTCTTT. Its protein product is CACDPLGGSPLTAQLFF.

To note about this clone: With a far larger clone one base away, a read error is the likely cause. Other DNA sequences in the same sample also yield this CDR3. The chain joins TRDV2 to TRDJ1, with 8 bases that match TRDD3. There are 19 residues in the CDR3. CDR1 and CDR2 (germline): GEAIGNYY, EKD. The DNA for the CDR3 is TGTGCCTGTGACACAATCTCGCATACTGGGGGCCTGTACACCGACAAACTCATCTTT. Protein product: CACDTISHTGGLYTDKLIF.

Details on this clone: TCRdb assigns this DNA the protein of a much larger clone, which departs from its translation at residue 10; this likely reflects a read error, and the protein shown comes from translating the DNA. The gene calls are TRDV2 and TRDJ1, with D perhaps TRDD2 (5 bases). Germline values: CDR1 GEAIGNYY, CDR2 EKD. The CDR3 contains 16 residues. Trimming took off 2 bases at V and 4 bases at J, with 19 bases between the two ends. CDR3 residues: CACDILRGKGSDKLIF. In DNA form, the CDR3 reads TGTGCCTGTGACATCCTTCGAGGCAAGGGCAGCGATAAACTCATCTTT.

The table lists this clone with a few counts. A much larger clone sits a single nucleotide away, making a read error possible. Here the CDR3 reads CACDRVGGRSADKLIF. CDR3 bases: TGTGCCTGTGACAGAGTGGGGGGCCGTAGCGCCGATAAACTCATCTTT. J is TRDJ1 and V is TRDV2; possibly TRDD3 for D (6 bases). This CDR3 has 16 residues. V lost 2 bases and J lost 3, with 18 bases in between. The germline gives CDR1 GEAIGNYY, CDR2 EKD.

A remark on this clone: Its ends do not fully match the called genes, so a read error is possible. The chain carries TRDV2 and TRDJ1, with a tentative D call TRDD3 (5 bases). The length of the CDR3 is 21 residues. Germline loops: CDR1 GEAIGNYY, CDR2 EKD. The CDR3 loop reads CACDLVGSTVGPALSTAKLIF. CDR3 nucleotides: TGTGCCTGTGACCTCGTCGGGTCCACTGTGGGGCCGGCCCTAAGCACCGCTAAACTCATCTTT.